Given below is one T cell receptor beta chain in context. Its antigen is as yet unknown. This record comes from a study of T cells in narcolepsy. For the study at large: Healthy controls were enrolled alongside patients with narcolepsy type 1 or type 2. Points from the study as a whole: Autoreactive HCRT-specific and TRIB2-specific clonotypes were marked in same-patient CSF-versus-blood CD4+ comparisons. Blood of same and different patients, but not healthy controls, reportedly held recurring autoreactive clonotypes. In some patient and control memory CD4+ samples, autoreactive clones were absent.

Using immunoSEQ multiplex PCR, the repertoire was profiled, and TCRdb retains in-frame clones only, with some absent. The table includes more than 20,000 clones, approximately 80% detected once. The sequence was collected from a human donor in good health. The sequencing sample was made of memory (CD45RA-) CD4+ T cells from blood.

The DNA of the CDR3 is TGTGCCAGCAGCTTAGATCATAGGGGATCCAATCAGCCCCAGCATTTT. Its protein is CASSLDHRGSNQPQHF. The chain is built from TRBV11-3 and TRBJ1-5; D might be TRBD1 (5 bases). The V gene's germline CDR1 is SGHNT and CDR2 YENEEA. This CDR3 region has 16 residues. Deletions cut 0 bases from V and 3 bases from J, with 12 bases between. Combining the CDR3 with reference TRBV11-3 and TRBJ1-5 gives the whole variable domain EAGVVQSPRYKIIEKKQPVAFWCNPISGHNTLYWYLQNLGQGPELLIRYENEEAVDDSQLPKDRFSAERLKGVDSTLKIQPAELGDSAVYLCASSLDHRGSNQPQHFGDGTRLSIL.